Listed below are T cell receptor beta chains from one sample, sequenced in a study of blood T cell repertoires in COVID-19. TCRdb's table, derived via immunoSEQ multiplex PCR, lists solely in-frame clones and lacks some. The sample yields 150,000 or so clones, around 85% seen once. Input material: peripheral blood. The receptors here all came from a woman of 80 years or more with acute or convalescent COVID-19. Each CDR3 is given with its conserved first and last residue. Fields, in order: clone size, D gene, V gene, J gene, CDR3 protein, CDR3 DNA. D genes are given only for firm matches. Clone size is shown for a subset of rows, as once, few, many or a class of expanded clone.

clone size: -
D gene: TRBD1
V gene: TRBV5-1
J gene: TRBJ2-1
CDR3 protein: CASSLNSGTGFPREQFF
CDR3 DNA: TGCGCCAGCAGCTTAAACTCCGGGACAGGGTTTCCCAGGGAGCAGTTCTTC

clone size: few
D gene: TRBD1
V gene: TRBV11-2
J gene: TRBJ2-7
CDR3 protein: CASSRTGTDSYEQYF
CDR3 DNA: TGTGCCAGCAGCCGTACCGGGACAGACTCCTACGAGCAGTACTTC

clone size: -
D gene: -
V gene: TRBV7-3
J gene: TRBJ1-1
CDR3 protein: CASSPNPGQMNTEAFF
CDR3 DNA: TGTGCCAGCAGCCCTAACCCGGGACAAATGAACACTGAAGCTTTCTTT

clone size: -
D gene: -
V gene: TRBV10-1
J gene: TRBJ2-3
CDR3 protein: CATTPGGMKDTQYF
CDR3 DNA: TGCGCCACTACGCCGGGGGGCATGAAAGATACGCAGTATTTT

clone size: -
D gene: -
V gene: TRBV18
J gene: TRBJ2-2
CDR3 protein: CASSPYGGSTGELFF
CDR3 DNA: TGTGCCAGCTCACCTTACGGGGGTAGCACCGGGGAGCTGTTTTTT

clone size: -
D gene: -
V gene: TRBV5-4
J gene: TRBJ2-1
CDR3 protein: CASSLGRGIHNEQFF
CDR3 DNA: TGTGCCAGCAGCTTGGGGCGGGGAATTCACAATGAGCAGTTCTTC

clone size: -
D gene: -
V gene: TRBV15
J gene: TRBJ1-2
CDR3 protein: CATSRDRTNGYTF
CDR3 DNA: TGTGCCACCAGCAGAGATAGGACAAATGGCTACACCTTC

clone size: -
D gene: -
V gene: TRBV15
J gene: TRBJ2-1
CDR3 protein: CATSSGYRASYNEQFF
CDR3 DNA: TGTGCCACCAGCAGTGGGTACAGGGCCTCCTACAATGAGCAGTTCTTC

clone size: few
D gene: -
V gene: TRBV5-1
J gene: TRBJ1-6
CDR3 protein: CASSWTNEGNSPLHF
CDR3 DNA: TGCGCCAGCAGCTGGACTAACGAGGGTAATTCACCCCTCCACTTT

clone size: -
D gene: -
V gene: TRBV12-5
J gene: TRBJ2-3
CDR3 protein: CASGPFGGGTRGWQSDTQYF
CDR3 DNA: TGTGCTAGTGGCCCCTTTGGGGGGGGCACCCGAGGATGGCAGTCAGATACGCAGTATTTT

clone size: once
D gene: TRBD1
V gene: TRBV27
J gene: TRBJ1-1
CDR3 protein: CASRRGQGASEVAFF
CDR3 DNA: TGTGCCAGCAGACGAGGACAGGGGGCGTCGGAGGTTGCTTTCTTT

clone size: -
D gene: TRBD1
V gene: TRBV18
J gene: TRBJ2-7
CDR3 protein: CASSPMDRGVAYEQYF
CDR3 DNA: TGTGCCAGCTCACCTATGGACAGGGGAGTTGCCTACGAGCAGTACTTC

clone size: -
D gene: -
V gene: TRBV28
J gene: TRBJ1-4
CDR3 protein: CASSLNMNEKLFF
CDR3 DNA: TGTGCCAGCAGCCTCAACATGAATGAAAAACTGTTTTTT

clone size: -
D gene: TRBD1
V gene: TRBV6-5
J gene: TRBJ1-2
CDR3 protein: CASSSTGTGNYGYTF
CDR3 DNA: TGTGCCAGCAGTTCTACCGGGACAGGAAACTATGGCTACACCTTC

clone size: -
D gene: -
V gene: TRBV18
J gene: TRBJ1-2
CDR3 protein: CASSPRPAEGYTF
CDR3 DNA: TGTGCCAGCTCACCACGTCCTGCCGAGGGCTACACCTTC

clone size: many
D gene: TRBD1
V gene: TRBV27
J gene: TRBJ1-2
CDR3 protein: CASSPDRVNYGYTF
CDR3 DNA: TGTGCCAGCAGCCCGGACAGGGTTAACTATGGCTACACCTTC

clone size: -
D gene: TRBD1
V gene: TRBV5-8
J gene: TRBJ2-5
CDR3 protein: CASSLGQGGQETQYF
CDR3 DNA: TGTGCCAGCAGTCTCGGACAGGGGGGCCAAGAGACCCAGTACTTC

clone size: -
D gene: -
V gene: TRBV7-9
J gene: TRBJ2-1
CDR3 protein: CASSPLANNEQFF
CDR3 DNA: TGTGCCAGCAGCCCCCTAGCGAACAATGAGCAGTTCTTC

clone size: -
D gene: TRBD1
V gene: TRBV18
J gene: TRBJ2-4
CDR3 protein: CASSPVGGAERAKNIQYF
CDR3 DNA: TGTGCCAGCTCACCGGTAGGGGGCGCGGAGAGAGCCAAAAACATTCAGTACTTC

clone size: once
D gene: TRBD2
V gene: TRBV3-1/TRBV3-2
J gene: TRBJ2-1
CDR3 protein: CASSPSGRWNNEQFF
CDR3 DNA: TGTGCCAGCAGCCCTAGCGGTCGTTGGAACAATGAGCAGTTCTTC

clone size: -
D gene: -
V gene: TRBV6-5
J gene: TRBJ1-4
CDR3 protein: CASRHRVGGGEKLFF
CDR3 DNA: TGTGCCAGCAGACACCGCGTAGGGGGGGGAGAAAAACTGTTTTTT

clone size: -
D gene: -
V gene: TRBV12-3/TRBV12-4
J gene: TRBJ2-7
CDR3 protein: CASSPGVPYEQYF
CDR3 DNA: TGTGCCAGCAGTCCAGGGGTTCCCTACGAGCAGTACTTC

clone size: -
D gene: -
V gene: TRBV7-3
J gene: TRBJ1-4
CDR3 protein: CASSLNRANEKLFF
CDR3 DNA: TGTGCCAGCAGCTTGAATAGAGCTAATGAAAAACTGTTTTTT

clone size: -
D gene: TRBD1
V gene: TRBV6-5
J gene: TRBJ1-3
CDR3 protein: CASSSTGGSGNTIYF
CDR3 DNA: TGTGCCAGCAGTTCAACAGGGGGCTCTGGAAACACCATATATTTT

clone size: -
D gene: -
V gene: TRBV7-2
J gene: TRBJ1-2
CDR3 protein: CASSFGGTTGYTF
CDR3 DNA: TGTGCCAGCAGCTTCGGTGGGACAACTGGCTACACCTTC

clone size: -
D gene: TRBD1
V gene: TRBV7-6
J gene: TRBJ1-5
CDR3 protein: CASSPLAGGEQPQHF
CDR3 DNA: TGTGCCAGCAGCCCTCTAGCAGGGGGCGAACAGCCCCAGCATTTT

clone size: once
D gene: -
V gene: TRBV30
J gene: TRBJ1-1
CDR3 protein: CAWSARGSTEAFF
CDR3 DNA: TGTGCCTGGAGTGCGAGAGGGAGCACTGAAGCTTTCTTT

clone size: -
D gene: -
V gene: TRBV6-5
J gene: TRBJ1-1
CDR3 protein: CASNRVNTEAFF
CDR3 DNA: TGTGCAAGCAACAGGGTGAACACTGAAGCTTTCTTT

clone size: -
D gene: -
V gene: TRBV5-4
J gene: TRBJ2-6
CDR3 protein: CASSLGGARSGANVLTF
CDR3 DNA: TGTGCCAGCAGCTTGGGTGGAGCCCGCTCTGGGGCCAACGTCCTGACTTTC

clone size: few
D gene: TRBD1
V gene: TRBV2
J gene: TRBJ1-5
CDR3 protein: CASSEGRGQLYF
CDR3 DNA: TGTGCCAGCAGTGAAGGGAGGGGACAGCTATATTTT

clone size: -
D gene: TRBD1
V gene: TRBV4-1
J gene: TRBJ1-1
CDR3 protein: CASSQVRTGTEAFF
CDR3 DNA: TGCGCCAGCAGCCAAGTTCGGACAGGGACTGAAGCTTTCTTT

clone size: -
D gene: -
V gene: TRBV2
J gene: TRBJ1-6
CDR3 protein: CASTLVPYNSPLHF
CDR3 DNA: TGTGCCAGCACTCTCGTCCCCTATAATTCACCCCTCCACTTT

clone size: -
D gene: -
V gene: TRBV19
J gene: TRBJ1-2
CDR3 protein: CASRRGTGDYGYTF
CDR3 DNA: TGTGCCAGCCGGCGAGGGACTGGGGACTATGGCTACACCTTC

clone size: -
D gene: -
V gene: TRBV19
J gene: TRBJ1-2
CDR3 protein: CASSIDPRHDYGYTF
CDR3 DNA: TGTGCCAGTAGTATAGATCCCAGGCACGACTATGGCTACACCTTC

clone size: -
D gene: TRBD1
V gene: TRBV7-9
J gene: TRBJ1-6
CDR3 protein: CASTFEPTGVTSPLHF
CDR3 DNA: TGTGCCAGCACCTTCGAGCCTACAGGGGTTACTTCACCCCTCCACTTT

clone size: -
D gene: -
V gene: TRBV15
J gene: TRBJ2-5
CDR3 protein: CATSRPRETQYF
CDR3 DNA: TGTGCCACCAGCAGACCCAGGGAGACCCAGTACTTC

clone size: few
D gene: TRBD1
V gene: TRBV10-3
J gene: TRBJ2-2
CDR3 protein: CAIRTGTGDTGELFF
CDR3 DNA: TGTGCCATCAGAACCGGGACAGGGGACACCGGGGAGCTGTTTTTT

clone size: -
D gene: TRBD1
V gene: TRBV5-4
J gene: TRBJ2-3
CDR3 protein: CASSPPGQGWDTQYF
CDR3 DNA: TGTGCCAGCAGCCCGCCGGGACAGGGGTGGGATACGCAGTATTTT

clone size: -
D gene: -
V gene: TRBV7-2
J gene: TRBJ1-2
CDR3 protein: CASSSDSLNYGYTF
CDR3 DNA: TGTGCCAGCAGCTCGGACAGCCTAAACTATGGCTACACCTTC

clone size: few
D gene: TRBD1
V gene: TRBV4-2
J gene: TRBJ2-2
CDR3 protein: CASSQGQLMAGELFF
CDR3 DNA: TGTGCCAGCAGCCAGGGACAGCTTATGGCGGGGGAGCTGTTTTTT

clone size: once
D gene: -
V gene: TRBV9
J gene: TRBJ1-5
CDR3 protein: CASSVGGYSNQPQHF
CDR3 DNA: TGTGCCAGCAGCGTAGGAGGGTATAGCAATCAGCCCCAGCATTTT

clone size: -
D gene: -
V gene: TRBV10-1
J gene: TRBJ1-1
CDR3 protein: CATRRGLGTEAFF
CDR3 DNA: TGCGCCACCCGCAGGGGTTTGGGCACTGAAGCTTTCTTT

clone size: once
D gene: -
V gene: TRBV3-1/TRBV3-2
J gene: TRBJ1-2
CDR3 protein: CASSPGFYGYTF
CDR3 DNA: TGTGCCAGCAGTCCAGGGTTTTATGGCTACACCTTC

clone size: -
D gene: -
V gene: TRBV5-1
J gene: TRBJ1-2
CDR3 protein: CASSLAGVEGYTF
CDR3 DNA: TGCGCCAGCAGCTTGGCAGGGGTTGAAGGCTACACCTTC